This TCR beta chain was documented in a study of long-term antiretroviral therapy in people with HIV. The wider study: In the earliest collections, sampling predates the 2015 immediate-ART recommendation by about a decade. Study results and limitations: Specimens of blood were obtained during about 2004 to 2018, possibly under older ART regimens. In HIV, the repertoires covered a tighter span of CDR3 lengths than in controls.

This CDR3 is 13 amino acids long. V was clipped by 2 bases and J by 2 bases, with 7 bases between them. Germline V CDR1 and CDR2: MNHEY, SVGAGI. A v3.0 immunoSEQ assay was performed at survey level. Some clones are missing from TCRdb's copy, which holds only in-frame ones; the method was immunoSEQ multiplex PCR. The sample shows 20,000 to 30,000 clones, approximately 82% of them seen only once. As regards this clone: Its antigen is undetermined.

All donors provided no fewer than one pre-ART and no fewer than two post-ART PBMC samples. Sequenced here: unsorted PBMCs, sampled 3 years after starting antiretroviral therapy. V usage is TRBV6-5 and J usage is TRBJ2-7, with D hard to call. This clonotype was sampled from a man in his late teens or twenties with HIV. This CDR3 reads CASSYSPTYEQYF. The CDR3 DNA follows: TGTGCCAGCAGTTACAGTCCGACCTACGAGCAGTACTTC.